The present T cell receptor beta chain was sequenced within a study of human T cells and chemical hapten exposure. The library gave individual cDNA molecules unique molecular identifiers. Using its own MiXCR run on the RACE reads, TCRdb lists one record per CDR3 protein. The sample has around 380,000 distinct CDR3 sequences, 5.5% seen once. Time point given: pre-sensitization, week 0. Treatment reported: therapeutic diphenylcyclopropenone sensitization with weekly scalp DPC. Donors, patients with alopecia ranging from 18 to 70 years old and judged suitable for DPC, provided samples. The CDR3 is 16 residues long. Germline V CDR1 and CDR2: SGHDT, YYEEEE. The ends lost 4 bases at V and 7 bases at J; junction bases unmatched: 9. This clonotype was counted only a few times.

The TCR was taken from a woman in her late teens or twenties with alopecia areata. Some clones in this sample may be carry-over from other donors' samples. The V and J genes are TRBV5-6 and TRBJ1-5; 12 nucleotides align to TRBD1. The sequenced sample was whole blood, obtained in connection with sensitization to the hapten diphenylcyclopropenone (DPC). The CDR3 spells CASSNSGTGGRQPQHF. Here the CDR3 DNA reads TGTGCCAGCAGCAATTCCGGGACAGGGGGCAGGCAGCCCCAGCATTTT.